The 18 T cell receptor beta chains in this list originate from one sample, sequenced in a study of a mutant IDH1 vaccine in newly diagnosed glioma. Their antigen targets remain unknown. Generated by immunoSEQ multiplex PCR, the TCRdb table keeps only in-frame clones and is missing some. The data contain more than 50,000 clones, 80% of them singletons. The time point here: week 11, during vaccination. Doses consisted of 300 ug of mutant IDH1 20-mer peptide each, paired with topical imiquimod. This specimen was PBMCs, taken from a glioma patient whose treatment included an IDH1 peptide vaccine. The receptors shown here come from a man aged 50-59 years with glioma.

This chain joins TRBV9 and TRBJ2-1; 12 bases line up with TRBD1. Germline values: CDR1 SGDLS, CDR2 YYNGEE. The CDR3 contains 16 residues. The V segment lost 2 bases and the J segment 7 bases; nucleotides outside the gene matches: 7. The DNA of the CDR3 is TGTGCCAGCAGCGTGACGGGACAGGGGGCTAATAATGAGCAGTTCTTC. Protein: CASSVTGQGANNEQFF.

This chain uses TRBV5-6 with TRBJ2-7, with unresolved D. Trimming took off 1 base at V and 4 bases at J, with 3 bases between the two ends. This CDR3 spans 11 amino acids. CDR1 is SGHDT and CDR2 is YYEEEE in the germline V gene. The CDR3 loop is CASSLIYEQYF. DNA for the CDR3: TGTGCCAGCAGCTTGATATACGAGCAGTACTTC.

The chain is built from TRBV7-6 and TRBJ1-5; D is ambiguous. Trimming cost V 1 base and J 6 bases, with 7 bases left between them. Germline CDR1 SGHVS, CDR2 FNYEAQ. The CDR3 is 13 amino acids. In DNA, the CDR3 is TGTGCCAGCAGCTTAGGATGGGGTCAGCCCCAGCATTTT. Translated, it gives CASSLGWGQPQHF.

The chain couples TRBV4-3 to TRBJ2-5; D gene ambiguous. The CDR3 extends over 17 amino acids. Trimming removed 0 bases from V and 1 base from J, with 15 bases in between. Per germline, CDR1 LGHNA and CDR2 YSLEER. The CDR3 nucleotides are TGCGCCAGCAGCCAAGATTTTTCCTCTGTGGGCCAAGAGACCCAGTACTTC. As protein: CASSQDFSSVGQETQYF.

The V and J genes are TRBV5-6 and TRBJ1-1; D may be TRBD1 (5 bases). The ends were cut back, 9 bases at V and 1 base at J, with 10 bases in the middle. The germline gives CDR1 SGHDT, CDR2 YYEEEE. The CDR3 is made up of 12 amino acids. The CDR3 sequence is CATQGPNTEAFF. CDR3 DNA sequence: TGTGCCACCCAGGGCCCGAACACTGAAGCTTTCTTT.

V is TRBV28 and J is TRBJ1-2; D ambiguous. CDR1 is MDHEN and CDR2 is SYDVKM in the germline V gene. This CDR3 has 13 amino acids. V was cut by 5 bases and J by 2 bases, with 9 bases left in between. CDR3 in DNA: TGTGCCAGCAGTCCAACAGCGAACTATGGCTACACCTTC. It codes for CASSPTANYGYTF.

This chain connects TRBV20-1 to TRBJ1-1, with TRBD1 identical over 8 bases. J was trimmed by 4 bases and V by 6 bases; bases with no gene match: 1. This CDR3 spans 11 amino acids. CDR1 is DFQATT, CDR2 SNEGSKA, per germline (reference sequence). The DNA of the CDR3 is TGCAGTGCCAGGGGGCTCACTGAAGCTTTCTTT. Residues: CSARGLTEAFF.

The genes are TRBV14 and TRBJ2-5; 7 nucleotides align to TRBD2. Germline assignment: CDR1 SGHDN and CDR2 FVKESK. The CDR3 is 14 residues long. After removal of 4 bases from V and 5 bases from J, the junction contained 7 bases not matched to a gene. CDR3 residues: CASSPERGWETQYF. CDR3 bases: TGTGCCAGCAGCCCCGAGCGGGGCTGGGAGACCCAGTACTTC.

This clone was detected a few times. V gene TRBV5-6 combines with J gene TRBJ1-4; D call uncertain. V lost 2 bases and J lost 6, with 11 bases in between. The CDR3 is 14 residues long. The germline V gene has CDR1 SGHDT and CDR2 YYEEEE. CDR3 DNA: TGTGCCAGCAGCTTAGACGTCAAGGATGAAAAACTGTTTTTT. Protein product: CASSLDVKDEKLFF. The whole variable domain, filled in from reference TRBV5-6 and TRBJ1-4, reads DAGVTQSPTHLIKTRGQQVTLRCSPKSGHDTVSWYQQALGQGPQFIFQYYEEEERQRGNFPDRFSGHQFPNYSSELNVNALLLGDSALYLCASSLDVKDEKLFFGSGTQLSVL.

The rearrangement joins TRBV6-6 to TRBJ2-2; the D is unclear. Deletions cut 8 bases from V and 0 bases from J, with 13 bases between. The CDR3 consists of 15 residues. Per germline, CDR1 MNHNY and CDR2 SVGAGI (reference sequence). CDR3 coding DNA: TGTGCCAGCCAAGTCAGCCCCGCGAACACCGGGGAGCTGTTTTTT. Translating gives CASQVSPANTGELFF.

The chain employs TRBV6-1 and TRBJ1-4, with D possibly being TRBD1 (6 bases). CDR3 length: 15 residues. Trimming cost V 3 bases and J 3 bases, with 11 bases left between them. Germline V gene sequence: CDR1 MNHNS, CDR2 SASEGT. CDR3 loop: CASSDYRASNEKLFF. CDR3 DNA: TGTGCCAGCAGTGACTACAGGGCGTCTAATGAAAAACTGTTTTTT.

V and J are TRBV6-5 and TRBJ2-1, with 7 bases identical to TRBD2. The CDR3 is 14 residues long. Trimming at V came to 7 bases and at J to 4 bases, leaving 7 bases not matched to a gene. The germline V gene encodes CDR1 MNHEY and CDR2 SVGAGI. In DNA form, the CDR3 reads TGTGCCAGCAAACCCGGGACTACATACAATGAGCAGTTCTTC. Amino acids: CASKPGTTYNEQFF.

The genes are TRBV4-3 and TRBJ1-5; 9 bases fit TRBD1. CDR1 and CDR2 (germline): LGHNA, YSLEER. V shed 3 bases and J 5 bases; nucleotides not matched to a gene: 5. The CDR3 length is 15 residues. The CDR3 DNA follows: TGCGCCAGCAGCCAGGGGACAGGGAGGCATCAGCCCCAGCATTTT. Its protein is CASSQGTGRHQPQHF.

CDR3 sequence: CASSPPLASETQYF. CDR3 coding DNA: TGTGCCAGCTCACCCCCCCTAGCGTCGGAGACCCAGTACTTC. The V and J genes are TRBV18 and TRBJ2-5; D is possibly TRBD2 (6 bases). V was cut by 3 bases and J by 5 bases, with 13 bases left in between. This CDR3 has 14 amino acids. Germline values: CDR1 KGHSH, CDR2 LQKENI.

V gene TRBV10-3 combines with J gene TRBJ2-3, with D possibly being TRBD1 (5 bases). V was pared by 6 bases and J by 6 bases, with 10 bases between. The CDR3 is 12 residues long. CDR1 and CDR2 from the germline V gene are ENHRY and SYGVKD. The CDR3 region is CAISADTDTQYF. The DNA for the CDR3 is TGTGCCATCAGCGCGGACACCGATACGCAGTATTTT.

This sequence joins TRBV7-2 and TRBJ2-7; the match to TRBD1 covers 7 bases. Germline-derived CDR1 and CDR2 are SGHTA and FQGNSA. V lost 3 bases, J lost 0 bases, and 8 bases stayed unmatched. This CDR3 is built from 16 residues. Here the CDR3 reads CASSFTGTDYSYEQYF. CDR3 nucleotides: TGTGCCAGCAGCTTTACCGGGACAGATTACTCCTACGAGCAGTACTTC.

This rearrangement joins TRBV19 to TRBJ1-1; D gene unclear. Germline-derived CDR1 and CDR2 are LNHDA and SQIVND (reference sequence). The CDR3 is 15 residues long. Trimming took off 10 bases at V and 3 bases at J, with 21 bases between the two ends. The CDR3 spells CATQASWRSDTEAFF. CDR3 DNA sequence: TGTGCCACGCAGGCATCTTGGCGGTCGGACACTGAAGCTTTCTTT. The full variable domain, completed using reference TRBV19 and TRBJ1-1, is DGGITQSPKYLFRKEGQNVTLSCEQNLNHDAMYWYRQDPGQGLRLIYYSQIVNDFQKGDIAEGYSVSREKKESFPLTVTSAQKNPTAFYLCATQASWRSDTEAFFGQGTRLTVV.

This clone came up a few times. The chain employs TRBV29-1 and TRBJ2-1, with a weak D call TRBD2 (6 bases). The CDR3 is made up of 13 amino acids. The V gene lost 3 bases and the J gene lost 9 bases, with 15 bases spanning the gap. CDR1 is SQVTM and CDR2 is ANQGSEA in the germline V gene. The CDR3 loop is CSVEGRGGSEQFF. The CDR3 DNA reads TGCAGCGTTGAGGGCCGGGGAGGAAGTGAGCAGTTCTTC.